The rows below give T cell receptor beta chains drawn from one sample of a study of blood T cell repertoires in COVID-19. Using immunoSEQ multiplex PCR, the repertoire was profiled, and TCRdb retains in-frame clones only, with some absent. The sample carries fewer than 350,000 clones, 65% to 90% recorded once. Sequencing was carried out using peripheral blood. These receptors came from a woman in her sixties or seventies with COVID-19, enrolled during active disease. CDR3s include the opening cysteine and the closing phenylalanine or tryptophan. D genes are given only for firm matches. Clone sizes are given selectively: once, few, many, or a class where the clone is expanded.

abundance,d_gene,j_gene,v_gene,CDR3nt,CDR3aa
.,.,TRBJ1-4,TRBV10-3,TGTGCCATCAGTGAAGTCAGGGTTTCGGGAAAACTGTTTTTT,CAISEVRVSGKLFF
.,TRBD2,TRBJ2-7,TRBV2,TGTGCCAGCAGTGGCGGGACTAGCGGGGGATCTTACGAGCAGTACTTC,CASSGGTSGGSYEQYF
.,.,TRBJ1-2,TRBV29-1,TGCAGCGTCCAGGGACTCTATGGCTACACCTTC,CSVQGLYGYTF
.,.,TRBJ1-4,TRBV3-1/TRBV3-2,TGTGCCAGCAGCCCCGGGGAAAAACTGTTTTTT,CASSPGEKLFF
.,TRBD1,TRBJ1-5,TRBV19,TGTGCCAGCAGACACAGGGGGCAGCCGGAACAGCCCCAGCATTTT,CASRHRGQPEQPQHF
once,TRBD1,TRBJ2-5,TRBV2,TGTGCCAGCAGGACAGGGGAGACCCAGTACTTC,CASRTGETQYF
.,TRBD2,TRBJ2-5,TRBV7-2,TGTGCCAGCAGCTCTTACCGAACTAGCGGGGGAGAGACCCAGTACTTC,CASSSYRTSGGETQYF
.,.,TRBJ2-5,TRBV5-1,TGCGCCAGCAGCTTGGGCCCGGCAGGACAAGAGACCCAGTACTTC,CASSLGPAGQETQYF
.,TRBD2,TRBJ2-5,TRBV11-1,TGTGCCAGCAGCTTAGGGCGGGACTACGAGACCCAGTACTTC,CASSLGRDYETQYF
.,.,TRBJ2-7,TRBV9,TGTGCCAGCAGCGTAGAGGACAGTCCCTTCGAGCAGTACTTC,CASSVEDSPFEQYF
.,.,TRBJ1-5,TRBV28,TGTGCCAGCAGTTTCGACGGGGATAGCAATCAGCCCCAGCATTTT,CASSFDGDSNQPQHF
.,.,TRBJ2-3,TRBV5-6,TGTGCCAGCAGCGCTCCGGGATCCACAGATACGCAGTATTTT,CASSAPGSTDTQYF
.,.,TRBJ1-2,TRBV19,TGTGCCAGTAGTTTATCATCGACAGGCATCTATGGCTACACCTTC,CASSLSSTGIYGYTF
.,TRBD1,TRBJ1-5,TRBV30,TGTGCCTGGAGTACCCGGACAGGGGCTCAGCCCCAGCATTTT,CAWSTRTGAQPQHF
.,TRBD1,TRBJ1-2,TRBV18,TGTGCCAGCTCACCTCCGACAGGGGGCCGAGGCTACACCTTC,CASSPPTGGRGYTF
.,.,TRBJ2-7,TRBV28,TGTGCCAGCAGTTTTATAGATTTCTACGAGCAGTACTTC,CASSFIDFYEQYF
.,.,TRBJ1-5,TRBV5-1,TGCGCCAGCAGCCCCTCGGGTGGTAGCAATCAGCCCCAGCATTTT,CASSPSGGSNQPQHF
.,.,TRBJ1-1,TRBV3-1/TRBV3-2,TGTGCCAGCAGCTTCCGGGACACTGAAGCTTTCTTT,CASSFRDTEAFF
.,.,TRBJ2-1,TRBV10-2,TGCGCCAGCAGTGAGATTTGGGTGTCAGGCAATGAGCAGTTCTTC,CASSEIWVSGNEQFF
few,.,TRBJ1-1,TRBV6-6,TGTGCCAGCACCCCCGCGGGGTCGAACACTGAAGCTTTCTTT,CASTPAGSNTEAFF
.,TRBD2,TRBJ2-1,TRBV4-1,TGCGCCAGCAGCCTGACCCTTCGGGGGGGTAGAGATGAGCAGTTCTTC,CASSLTLRGGRDEQFF
.,TRBD2,TRBJ2-3,TRBV5-5,TGTGCCAGCAGCTTTAGGTTAGCGGGGGTATCAGATACGCAGTATTTT,CASSFRLAGVSDTQYF